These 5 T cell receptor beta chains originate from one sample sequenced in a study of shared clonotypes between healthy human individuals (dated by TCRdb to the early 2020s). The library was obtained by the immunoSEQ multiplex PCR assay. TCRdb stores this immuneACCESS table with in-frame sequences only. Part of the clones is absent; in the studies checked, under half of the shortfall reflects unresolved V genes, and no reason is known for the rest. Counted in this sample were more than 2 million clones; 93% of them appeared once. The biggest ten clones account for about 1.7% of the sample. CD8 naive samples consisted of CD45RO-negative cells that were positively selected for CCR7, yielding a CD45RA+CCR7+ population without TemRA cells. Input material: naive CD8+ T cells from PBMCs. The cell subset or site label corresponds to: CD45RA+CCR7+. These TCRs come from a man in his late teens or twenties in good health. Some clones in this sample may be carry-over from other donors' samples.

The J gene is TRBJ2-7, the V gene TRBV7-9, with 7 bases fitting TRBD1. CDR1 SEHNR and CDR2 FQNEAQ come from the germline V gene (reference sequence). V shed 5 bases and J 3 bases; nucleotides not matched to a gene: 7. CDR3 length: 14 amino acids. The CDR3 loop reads CASSATGRIYEQYF. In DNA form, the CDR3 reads TGTGCCAGCAGCGCGACAGGGAGAATCTACGAGCAGTACTTC.

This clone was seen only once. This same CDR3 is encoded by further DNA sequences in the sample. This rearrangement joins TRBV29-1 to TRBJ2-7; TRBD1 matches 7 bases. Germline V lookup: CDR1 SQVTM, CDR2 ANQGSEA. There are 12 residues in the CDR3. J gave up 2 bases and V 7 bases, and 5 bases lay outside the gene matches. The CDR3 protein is CSARDSAYEQYF. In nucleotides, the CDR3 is TGCAGCGCACGGGACAGTGCCTACGAGCAGTACTTC.

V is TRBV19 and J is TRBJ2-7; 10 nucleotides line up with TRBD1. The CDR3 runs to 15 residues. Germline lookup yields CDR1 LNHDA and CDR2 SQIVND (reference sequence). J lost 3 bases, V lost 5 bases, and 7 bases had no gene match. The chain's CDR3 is CASSQRTGGLYEQYF. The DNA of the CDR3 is TGTGCCAGTAGTCAACGGACAGGGGGACTCTACGAGCAGTACTTC.

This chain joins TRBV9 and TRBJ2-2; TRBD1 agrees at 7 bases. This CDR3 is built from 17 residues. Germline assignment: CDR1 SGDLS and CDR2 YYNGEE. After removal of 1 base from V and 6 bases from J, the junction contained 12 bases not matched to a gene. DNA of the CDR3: TGTGCCAGCAGCGTACCTAGGACAGGAGGACCTCCCGGGGAGCTGTTTTTT. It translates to CASSVPRTGGPPGELFF. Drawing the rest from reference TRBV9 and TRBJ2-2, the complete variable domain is DSGVTQTPKHLITATGQRVTLRCSPRSGDLSVYWYQQSLDQGLQFLIQYYNGEERAKGNILERFSAQQFPDLHSELNLSSLELGDSALYFCASSVPRTGGPPGELFFGEGSRLTVL.

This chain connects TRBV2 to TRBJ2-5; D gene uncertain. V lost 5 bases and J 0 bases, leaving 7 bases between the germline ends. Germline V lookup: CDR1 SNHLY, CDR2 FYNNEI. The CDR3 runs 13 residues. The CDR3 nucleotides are TGTGCCAGCAGTAACTGGGACCAAGAGACCCAGTACTTC. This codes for CASSNWDQETQYF.